These T cell receptor beta chains were read from a single sample in a study of T-cell reconstitution after alpha-beta-depleted transplantation in children. MiXCR, applied by TCRdb to the PCR reads, yields one record per CDR3 protein. The table has tens of thousands of distinct CDR3 sequences, 15% to 20% seen once. This material consisted of PBMCs, mostly from graft donor cells, taken 360 days after TCRalphabeta/CD19-depleted stem cell transplant. The receptors were gathered from a male patient aged 2-9 years who had a stem cell transplant for acute lymphoblastic leukemia, so the T cells may come from the graft donor. Each CDR3 is given without its conserved first and last residue. Each record gives: J gene, V gene, CDR3 protein.

TRBJ2-1 | TRBV12-3/TRBV12-4 | ASGTLLASGHEQF
TRBJ1-3 | TRBV19 | ARRDRGAGGNTIY
TRBJ1-2 | TRBV7-9 | ASTRDRARYYGYT
TRBJ2-7 | TRBV19 | ASSINRAHEQY
TRBJ2-7 | TRBV6-4 | ASSQSWTGPYEQY
TRBJ2-3 | TRBV9 | ASSVAPAGVSDTQY
TRBJ2-7 | TRBV20-1 | SASTGTGYEQY
TRBJ2-5 | TRBV12-3/TRBV12-4 | ASAEIRQETQY
TRBJ2-1 | TRBV5-1 | ASSLGGYYNEQF
TRBJ2-1 | TRBV7-8 | ASSLVGIEREGEQF
TRBJ2-7 | TRBV5-1 | ASSLVSAETSYEQY
TRBJ2-3 | TRBV27 | ASIKGTTDTQY
TRBJ2-7 | TRBV27 | ASSLRQSNVGQY
TRBJ1-2 | TRBV29-1 | SVERRGVGYT
TRBJ2-5 | TRBV9 | ASSVRDYQETQY
TRBJ2-1 | TRBV7-9 | ASSLMRNEQF
TRBJ2-4 | TRBV6-6 | ASSYSRQPQY
TRBJ2-1 | TRBV20-1 | SASGASGRAYNEQF
TRBJ1-1 | TRBV18 | ASSPEAGGNTEAF
TRBJ2-5 | TRBV6-5 | ASSSGTSGRTQETQY
TRBJ2-3 | TRBV4-1 | ASSQVRGNTDTQY
TRBJ2-5 | TRBV20-1 | SALAGGETQY
TRBJ2-1 | TRBV20-1 | SARDGGKGSYNEQF
TRBJ1-2 | TRBV6-5 | ASSYGEQIYGYT
TRBJ2-7 | TRBV7-6 | ASSSKLAGPYEQY
TRBJ2-4 | TRBV5-1 | ASSLGAAKNIQY
TRBJ2-3 | TRBV24-1 | ATSDVGGPSGRAGTDTQY
TRBJ2-3 | TRBV5-1 | ASSKYSGNTDTQY
TRBJ2-7 | TRBV12-3/TRBV12-4 | ASSLLAGVKVRSYEQY
TRBJ1-5 | TRBV5-6 | ASSYGQNNQH
TRBJ2-2 | TRBV7-9 | ASIMTSGHGELF
TRBJ1-4 | TRBV11-2 | ASSSDGATNEKLF
TRBJ2-5 | TRBV12-3/TRBV12-4 | ASSLAGRSETQY
TRBJ2-3 | TRBV10-3 | AISDRQGAGDTQY
TRBJ1-1 | TRBV18 | ASSPWTGENTEAF
TRBJ1-4 | TRBV12-3/TRBV12-4 | ASSPGRRYSEEKLF
TRBJ2-3 | TRBV11-2 | ASSSRGTHPSTDTQY
TRBJ2-1 | TRBV20-1 | SASGGSHNEQF
TRBJ1-4 | TRBV7-9 | ASSFRTGTNEKLF
TRBJ2-2 | TRBV12-3/TRBV12-4 | ASSPRVAAGELF
TRBJ2-4 | TRBV7-9 | ASFDILAKNIQY
TRBJ2-1 | TRBV12-3/TRBV12-4 | ASSSMGLAGDEQF
TRBJ2-1 | TRBV5-4 | ASSSRSASGIGSSYNEQF
TRBJ2-3 | TRBV5-1 | ASSPRPGTDTQY
TRBJ2-3 | TRBV5-4 | ASSWTSGDTQY
TRBJ1-1 | TRBV6-2/TRBV6-3 | ASSSGHPNTEAF
TRBJ2-5 | TRBV7-9 | ASSLRGCCKETQY